This T cell receptor beta chain came from a study of blood T cell repertoires in COVID-19. Study in general: Researchers got acute and convalescent COVID-19 samples from the United States, Italy and Spain. PBMCs, B-cell-depleted T cells, or T cells provided the cDNA or gDNA that made up the material.

As processed by the authors: The authors estimated nucleated cell counts from reference gene primer amplification. Sequencing used immunoSEQ multiplex PCR; TCRdb keeps in-frame clones, though not all of them. V and J calls and clone size are copied from that table; D and trimming were computed from the DNA. This table holds nearly 100,000 clones, around nine tenths found once. The trim removed 1 base at V and 8 bases at J, leaving 11 bases unmatched. This CDR3 has 16 residues. The germline V gene encodes CDR1 LGHDT and CDR2 YNNKEL (reference sequence). The sequence came from an older man with acute or convalescent COVID-19. This rearrangement joins TRBV3-1 (or the pseudogene TRBV3-2) to TRBJ2-1; 7 positions match TRBD2. The sample was peripheral blood. The CDR3: CASSQGGGRFVYEQFF. The CDR3 DNA reads as TGTGCCAGCAGCCAAGGAGGCGGGAGATTTGTCTATGAGCAGTTCTTC.